This T cell receptor beta chain stems from a study of blood T cell repertoires in COVID-19 (dated by TCRdb to the early 2020s). A note on the overall study: Samples covering the acute and convalescent phases of COVID-19 were provided by collaborators in the United States, Italy and Spain. The samples were drawn from two sources: the first 160 participants of the ongoing ImmuneRACE study, and 1,000 to 1,500 subjects contributed by 6 global collaborators. HLA class I and class II types, where available, came from metadata supplied by the sample provider rather than from assay-based typing. The repertoires were released in a freely available public database meant as a resource for research on the immune response to SARS-CoV-2. The sample metadata nearly always contained a de-identified subject ID, COVID-19 status, age in years and sex. The prospective study material was composed of cDNA or gDNA derived from T cells, B-cell-depleted T cells, or PBMCs. Deeply sampled blood TCRbeta repertoires from subjects exposed to, actively infected with, or recovered from COVID-19 were included in the dataset. What the research found in general, with its limitations: The amount of clinical and demographic metadata varied by source and participant and was provided uncurated.

TCRbeta CDR3 regions were amplified from genomic DNA by means of the immunoSEQ Assay, a bias-controlled multiplex PCR. As for how the authors treated the data: The number of nucleated cells in each sample was estimated from the amplification of reference gene primers within the assay. Sequence reads were collapsed and filtered to measure the absolute abundance of every unique TCRbeta CDR3 rearrangement. For each sample, productive Simpson clonality was calculated as the square root of Simpson's diversity index over productive rearrangements. The table was pulled from immuneACCESS by TCRdb, which kept in-frame rearrangements only. Such tables lose some clones; where checked, under half of the loss comes from unresolved V genes, and the rest has no known cause. V and J calls and clone size are copied from that table; D and trimming were computed from the DNA. In all, the sample holds fewer than 200,000 clones, and about 80% of those were seen once. Together, the top ten hold more than 10% of the sample.

Notes on this clone: The target of this receptor is not known. Per-base quality was not reported, and no clone a single base away is much larger than it.

Participants in the prospective study were enrolled through a virtual design, were aged about 18 to 90 years, and lived in roughly 24 United States geographic areas. In the prospective study, cohorts were assigned on the basis of participant-reported clinical history obtained from a screening survey and a study questionnaire. Recovered participants in ImmuneRACE Cohort 3 were defined by two consecutive negative NP/OP PCR tests, clearance by a healthcare professional, or resolution of symptoms. Each participant in the prospective study had whole blood, serum and a nasopharyngeal or oropharyngeal swab collected by mobile phlebotomists. Additional blood draws and questionnaires over an approximately 2-month period could optionally be provided by prospective study participants. Blood samples from the prospective study were shipped frozen or at room temperature prior to DNA extraction. CDR1 MNHEY and CDR2 SVGAGI are derived from the germline V gene. The junction shows trimming of 10 bases on V and 4 bases on J, and the gene matches do not reach 9 bases of it. The CDR3 contains 14 residues, cysteine and phenylalanine counted. The read is trimmed to its CDR3 DNA, 42 bases read in frame from base 1.

This TCR came from a middle-aged man who had recovered from COVID-19. The sample was PBMCs or T cells enriched from blood (not recorded which). Rearrangement joined TRBV6-5 to TRBJ1-5; 8 of the junction bases match TRBD1. The CDR3 region: CANTDRAENQPQHF. The sequenced DNA is TGTGCCAACACGGACAGGGCAGAAAATCAGCCCCAGCATTTT.